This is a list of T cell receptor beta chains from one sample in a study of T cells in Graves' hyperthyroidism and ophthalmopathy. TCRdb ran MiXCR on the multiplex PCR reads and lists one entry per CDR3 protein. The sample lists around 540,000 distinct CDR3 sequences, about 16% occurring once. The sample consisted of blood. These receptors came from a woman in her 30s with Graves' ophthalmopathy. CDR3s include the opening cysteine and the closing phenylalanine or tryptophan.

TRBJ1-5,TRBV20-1,CSARVVRAPNQPQHF
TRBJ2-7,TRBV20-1,CSARPKERSYEQYF
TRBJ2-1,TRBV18,CASSPLSGSHNEQFF
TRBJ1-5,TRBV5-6,CASSFGTGLFQPQHF
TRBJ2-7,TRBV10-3,CAISDASGTPYEQYF
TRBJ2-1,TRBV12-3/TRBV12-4,CASRLGRSGEQFF
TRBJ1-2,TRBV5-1,CASSPGTGPYLGYTF
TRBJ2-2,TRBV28,CATRTSVQSTGELFF
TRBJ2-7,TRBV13,CASSYLGGPTSGTYEQYF
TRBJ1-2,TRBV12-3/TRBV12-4,CASRRQGHYGYTF
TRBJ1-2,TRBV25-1,CAIQGGGSGHTF
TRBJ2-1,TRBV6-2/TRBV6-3,CASSYNTISYNEQFF
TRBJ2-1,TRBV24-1,CATSDPAPLAGFSSSYNEQFF
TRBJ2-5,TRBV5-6,CASSYVGGGAETQYF
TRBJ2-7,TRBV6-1,CASSETGLREQYF
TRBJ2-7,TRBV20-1,CSAGPSASGNYEQYF
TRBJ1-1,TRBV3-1,CATKDRGGTEAFF
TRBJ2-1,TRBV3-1,CASSHTGADEQFF
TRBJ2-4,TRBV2,CASLDEAKNIQYF
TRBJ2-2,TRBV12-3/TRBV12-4,CASNRQYTGELFF
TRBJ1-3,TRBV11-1,CASSLPTGQGGNTIYF
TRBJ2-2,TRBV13,CASSSSSTGELFF
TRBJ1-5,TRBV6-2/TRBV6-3,CASDPAQGPWGNQPQHF
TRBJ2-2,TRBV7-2,CASSPWNTGELFF
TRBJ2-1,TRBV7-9,CASSGRDSYNEQFF
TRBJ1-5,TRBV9,CASSVGGASNQPQHF
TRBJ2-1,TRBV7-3,CASSIPGLAHAEQFF
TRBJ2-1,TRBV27,CASSLNYNEQFF
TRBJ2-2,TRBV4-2,CASSQDKGGRGTTNTGELFF
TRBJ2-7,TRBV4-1,CASSQVESGSRYEQYF
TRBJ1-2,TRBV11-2,CASSYSDGNYGYTF
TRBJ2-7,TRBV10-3,CAISESGRGLIAYEQYF
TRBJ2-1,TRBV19,CASSINPTSVPVVNEQFF
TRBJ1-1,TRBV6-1,CASSGHRGLNTEAFF
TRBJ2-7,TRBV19,CASSIRQGLDYEQYF
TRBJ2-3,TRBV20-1,CSAAPGLAGEADTQYF
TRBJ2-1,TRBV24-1,CATSSPRGNEQFF
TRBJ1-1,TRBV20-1,CSASLGYTEAFF
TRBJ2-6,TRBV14,CASSQFFMGSGANVLTF
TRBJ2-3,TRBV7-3,CASGAETATDTQYF
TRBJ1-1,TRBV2,CATTLAEMNTEAFF
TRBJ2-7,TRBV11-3,CASSSPTYEQYF
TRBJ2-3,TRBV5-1,CASSFGEFGTDTQYF
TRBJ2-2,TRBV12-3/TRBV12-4,CASSLTPTPFGELFF
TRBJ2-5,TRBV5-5,CASSRLSATGGGETQYF
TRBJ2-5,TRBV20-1,CSARGRNQETQYF
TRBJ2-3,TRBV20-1,CSVLTTSGRDTQYF
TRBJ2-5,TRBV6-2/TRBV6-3,CASRVTETQYF
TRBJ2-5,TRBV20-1,CSADHIAGPPETQYF
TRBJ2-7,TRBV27,CASSYRPSSYEQYF
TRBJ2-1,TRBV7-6,CASSFLTSGSNDEQFF
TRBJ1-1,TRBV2,CASSEDRPNTEAFF
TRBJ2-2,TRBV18,CASSPGDNTGELFF
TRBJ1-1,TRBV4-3,CASSQGRGVNTEAFF
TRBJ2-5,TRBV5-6,CASSPLTSGIRETQYF
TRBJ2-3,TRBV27,CASTLGLDSTDTQYF
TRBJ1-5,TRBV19,CASSMRGLSNQPQHF
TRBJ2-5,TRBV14,CASGGTSFETQYF
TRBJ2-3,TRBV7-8,CASSLERGRADTQYF
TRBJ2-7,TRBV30,CAWVRGISGYEQYF